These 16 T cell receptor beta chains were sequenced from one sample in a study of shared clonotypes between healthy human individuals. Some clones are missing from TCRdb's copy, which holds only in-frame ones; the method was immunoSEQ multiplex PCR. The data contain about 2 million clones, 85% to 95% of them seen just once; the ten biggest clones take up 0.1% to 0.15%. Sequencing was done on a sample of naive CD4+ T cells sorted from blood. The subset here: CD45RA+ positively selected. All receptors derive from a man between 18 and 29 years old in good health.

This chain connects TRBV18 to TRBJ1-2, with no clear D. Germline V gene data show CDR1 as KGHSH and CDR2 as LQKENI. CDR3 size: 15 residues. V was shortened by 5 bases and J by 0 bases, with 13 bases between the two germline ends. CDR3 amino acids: CASSKSMESNYGYTF. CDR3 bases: TGTGCCAGCTCAAAAAGCATGGAATCTAACTATGGCTACACCTTC. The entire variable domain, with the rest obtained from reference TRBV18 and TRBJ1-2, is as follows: NAGVMQNPRHLVRRRGQEARLRCSPMKGHSHVYWYRQLPEEGLKFMVYLQKENIIDESGMPKERFSAEFPKEGPSILRIQQVVRGDSAAYFCASSKSMESNYGYTFGSGTRLTVV.

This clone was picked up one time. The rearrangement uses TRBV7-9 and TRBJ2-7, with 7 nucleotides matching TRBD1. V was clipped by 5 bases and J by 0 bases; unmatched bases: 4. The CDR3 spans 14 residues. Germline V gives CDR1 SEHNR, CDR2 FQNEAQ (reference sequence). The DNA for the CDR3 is TGTGCCAGCAGCCGGACAGGCAACTCCTACGAGCAGTACTTC. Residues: CASSRTGNSYEQYF.

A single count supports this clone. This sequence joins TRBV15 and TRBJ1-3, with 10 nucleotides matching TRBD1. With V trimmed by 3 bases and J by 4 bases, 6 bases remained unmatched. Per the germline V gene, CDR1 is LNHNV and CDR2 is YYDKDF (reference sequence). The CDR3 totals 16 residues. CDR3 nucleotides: TGTGCCACCAGCAGTCGCGGACAGGGGGACGGAAACACCATATATTTT. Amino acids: CATSSRGQGDGNTIYF.

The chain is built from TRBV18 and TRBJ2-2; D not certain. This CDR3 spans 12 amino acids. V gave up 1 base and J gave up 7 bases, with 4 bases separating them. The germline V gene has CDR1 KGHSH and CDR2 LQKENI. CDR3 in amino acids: CASSPRLGELFF. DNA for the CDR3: TGTGCCAGCTCACCACGCCTCGGGGAGCTGTTTTTT.

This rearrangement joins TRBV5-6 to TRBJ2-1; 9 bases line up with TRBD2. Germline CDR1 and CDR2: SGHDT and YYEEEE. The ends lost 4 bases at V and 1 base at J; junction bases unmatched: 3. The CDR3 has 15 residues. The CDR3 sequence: CASSQTSGSYNEQFF. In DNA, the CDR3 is TGTGCCAGCAGCCAAACTAGCGGGTCCTACAATGAGCAGTTCTTC. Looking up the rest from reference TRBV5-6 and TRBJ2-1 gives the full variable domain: DAGVTQSPTHLIKTRGQQVTLRCSPKSGHDTVSWYQQALGQGPQFIFQYYEEEERQRGNFPDRFSGHQFPNYSSELNVNALLLGDSALYLCASSQTSGSYNEQFFGPGTRLTVL.

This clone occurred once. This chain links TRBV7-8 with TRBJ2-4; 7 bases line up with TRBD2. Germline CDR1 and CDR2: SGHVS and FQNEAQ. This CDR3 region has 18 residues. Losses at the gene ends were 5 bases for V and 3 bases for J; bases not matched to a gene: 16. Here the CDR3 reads CASSPRAFGEGGKNIQYF. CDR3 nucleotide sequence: TGTGCCAGCAGCCCCCGGGCCTTCGGGGAGGGCGGCAAAAACATTCAGTACTTC. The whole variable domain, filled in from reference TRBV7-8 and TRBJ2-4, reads GAGVSQSPRYKVAKRGQDVALRCDPISGHVSLFWYQQALGQGPEFLTYFQNEAQLDKSGLPSDRFFAERPEGSVSTLKIQRTQQEDSAVYLCASSPRAFGEGGKNIQYFGAGTRLSVL.

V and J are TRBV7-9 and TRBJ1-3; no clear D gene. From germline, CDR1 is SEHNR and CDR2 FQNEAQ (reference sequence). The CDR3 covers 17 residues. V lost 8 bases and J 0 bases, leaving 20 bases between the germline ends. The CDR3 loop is CASGPGRSLSSGNTIYF. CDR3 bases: TGTGCCAGCGGCCCGGGAAGATCCTTGAGCTCTGGAAACACCATATATTTT.

The CDR3 nucleotides are TGTGCCAGCAGTCTAAGACAGGGATCAGAGACCCAGTACTTC. This sequence encodes CASSLRQGSETQYF. The chain recombines TRBV28 with TRBJ2-5, with 7 bases that match TRBD1. Germline V gene sequence: CDR1 MDHEN, CDR2 SYDVKM. The CDR3 contains 14 residues. The ends lost 5 bases at V and 4 bases at J; junction bases unmatched: 7.

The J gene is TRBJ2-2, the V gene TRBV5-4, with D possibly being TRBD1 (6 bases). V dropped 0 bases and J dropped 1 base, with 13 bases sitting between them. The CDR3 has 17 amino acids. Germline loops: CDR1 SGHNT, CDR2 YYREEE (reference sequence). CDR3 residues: CASSLGLQGQNTGELFF. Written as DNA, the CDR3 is TGTGCCAGCAGCTTGGGGCTTCAGGGGCAGAACACCGGGGAGCTGTTTTTT.

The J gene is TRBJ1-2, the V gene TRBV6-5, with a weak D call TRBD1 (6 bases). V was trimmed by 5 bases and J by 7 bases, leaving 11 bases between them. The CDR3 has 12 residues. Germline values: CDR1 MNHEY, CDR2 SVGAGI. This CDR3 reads CASSVTGLGYTF. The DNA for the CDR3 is TGTGCCAGCAGTGTAACAGGGCTTGGCTACACCTTC.

Here the CDR3 reads CASTLAGGPVNEQFF. In DNA form, the CDR3 reads TGTGCCAGCACCTTAGCGGGGGGGCCAGTAAATGAGCAGTTCTTC. The rearrangement links TRBV6-5 to TRBJ2-1, with 11 bases identical to TRBD2. Germline trimming cut 7 bases from V and 7 bases from J; bases unmatched to any gene: 9. This CDR3 has 15 residues. Germline V gives CDR1 MNHEY, CDR2 SVGAGI.

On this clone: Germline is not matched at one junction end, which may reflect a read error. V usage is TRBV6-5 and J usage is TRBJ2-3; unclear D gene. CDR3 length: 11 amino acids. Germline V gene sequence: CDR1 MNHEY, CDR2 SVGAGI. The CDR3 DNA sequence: TGTGCGAGCAAGTGGTCCGATACGCAGTATTTT. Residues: CASKWSDTQYF.

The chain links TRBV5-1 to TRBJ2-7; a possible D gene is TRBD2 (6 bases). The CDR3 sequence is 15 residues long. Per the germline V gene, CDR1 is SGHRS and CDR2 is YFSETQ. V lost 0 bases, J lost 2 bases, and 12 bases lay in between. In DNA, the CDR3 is TGCGCCAGCAGCTTGGGAGGTAGCGGACCCTACGAGCAGTACTTC. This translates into CASSLGGSGPYEQYF.

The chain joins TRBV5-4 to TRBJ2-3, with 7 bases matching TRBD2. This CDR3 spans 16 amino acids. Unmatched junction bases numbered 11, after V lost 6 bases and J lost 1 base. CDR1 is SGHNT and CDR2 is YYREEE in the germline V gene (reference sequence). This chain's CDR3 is CASTNPGGTGTDTQYF. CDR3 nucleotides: TGTGCCAGCACCAATCCGGGGGGTACGGGCACAGATACGCAGTATTTT.

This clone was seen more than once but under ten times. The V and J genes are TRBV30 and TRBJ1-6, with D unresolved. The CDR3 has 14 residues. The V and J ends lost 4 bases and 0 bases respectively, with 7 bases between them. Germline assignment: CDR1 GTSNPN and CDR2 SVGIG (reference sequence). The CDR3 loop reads CAWTLSSYNSPLHF. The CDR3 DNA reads TGTGCCTGGACCCTGAGCTCCTATAATTCACCCCTCCACTTT.

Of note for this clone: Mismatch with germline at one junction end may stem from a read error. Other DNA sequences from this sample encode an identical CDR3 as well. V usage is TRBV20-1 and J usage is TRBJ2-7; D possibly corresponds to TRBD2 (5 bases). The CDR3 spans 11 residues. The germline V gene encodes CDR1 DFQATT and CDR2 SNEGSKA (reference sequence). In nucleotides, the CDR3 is TGCAGTGCTAGTAGCGCCTACGAGCAGTATTTC. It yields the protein CSASSAYEQYF.